This T cell receptor (beta chain) stems from a study of long-term antiretroviral therapy in people with HIV. Overall study: Sampling started about a decade before the 2015 immediate-ART recommendation.

Version v3.0 of the immunoSEQ assay was performed at survey level. Clones were sequenced by immunoSEQ multiplex PCR, and TCRdb holds only the in-frame ones, with some missing. The data contain about 22,000 clones, 79% of them singletons. This clone came up a few times. Its antigen is as yet unknown. Overall study results and limits: An increase in diversity followed ART, yet levels stayed below transplant donor controls. Possibly under older ART regimens, blood was drawn between about 2004 and 2017. When set beside controls, HIV repertoires had CDR3 length ranges that were narrower.

The CDR3 runs 14 residues. Germline assignment: CDR1 SGHNT and CDR2 YYREEE (reference sequence). Trimming pared 4 bases from V and 2 bases from J, leaving 12 bases between. The starting material was unsorted PBMCs, obtained 1.2 years after starting antiretroviral therapy. This TCR derives from a woman in her 40s with HIV. This chain links TRBV5-4 with TRBJ1-2; TRBD1 is a possible D gene (6 bases). The CDR3, as DNA: TGTGCCAGCAGCGGGGTGGACAGAAACTATGGCTACACCTTC. It specifies CASSGVDRNYGYTF.